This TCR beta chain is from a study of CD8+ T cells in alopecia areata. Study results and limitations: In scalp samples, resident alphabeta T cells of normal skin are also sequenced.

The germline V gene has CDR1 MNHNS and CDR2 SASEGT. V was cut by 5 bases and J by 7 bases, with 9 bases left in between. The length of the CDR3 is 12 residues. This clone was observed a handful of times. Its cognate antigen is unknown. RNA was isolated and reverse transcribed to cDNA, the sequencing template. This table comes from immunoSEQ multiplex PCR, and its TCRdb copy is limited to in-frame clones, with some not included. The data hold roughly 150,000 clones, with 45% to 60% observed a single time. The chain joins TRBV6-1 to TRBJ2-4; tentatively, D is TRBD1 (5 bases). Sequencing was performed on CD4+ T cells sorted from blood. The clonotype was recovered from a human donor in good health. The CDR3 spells CASSLGRNIQYF. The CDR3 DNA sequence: TGTGCCAGCAGTCTGGGGCGGAACATTCAGTACTTC.